The present T cell receptor beta chain was sequenced within a study of T cell responses to AZD1222 COVID-19 vaccine. Clones were sequenced by immunoSEQ multiplex PCR, and TCRdb holds only the in-frame ones, with some missing. The sample has 120,000 or so clones, roughly 88% seen once. Study results and limitations: There were vaccine-associated CD4 TCRs across spike, dominant at 160-218 and 743-854.

The CDR3 sequence is 12 residues long. V was pared by 4 bases and J by 4 bases, with 6 bases between. In germline, CDR1 is SGHRS, CDR2 YFSETQ. Note on this clone: The antigen is unknown.

The TCR originated in an adult in good health. The chain couples TRBV5-1 to TRBJ2-1, with D unresolved. Here the sequenced sample was peripheral blood, taken on day 0 of MenACWY control vaccination. As DNA, the CDR3 is TGCGCCAGCAGCCCGGAGTACAATGAGCAGTTCTTC. Protein sequence: CASSPEYNEQFF.